The 27 T cell receptor beta chains below all came from one sample that was sequenced in a study of graft-versus-host responses after intestinal transplantation. These receptors' antigens are unknown. The method was immunoSEQ multiplex PCR; TCRdb's version includes in-frame clones alone and lacks a portion of them. The sample contains 100,000 or so clones, roughly 93% of which appear only once. This material consisted of unstimulated CD8+ T cells sorted from spleen or lymph node cells, taken before transplant. These receptors came from a human donor who was the organ donor for an intestinal transplant.

This clone appeared a single time. The J gene is TRBJ1-3, the V gene TRBV6-5; possible D gene TRBD1, 6 bases. CDR1 is MNHEY and CDR2 is SVGAGI in the germline V gene. CDR3 length: 14 residues. The ends were cut back, 5 bases at V and 8 bases at J, with 16 bases in the middle. The CDR3 loop reads CASSLQGRGDTIYF. The CDR3, as DNA: TGTGCCAGCAGTCTACAGGGCCGGGGGGACACCATATATTTT.

This clone was recorded once. The V gene is TRBV5-1, the J gene TRBJ2-7; TRBD1 might be the D (6 bases). CDR1 and CDR2 from the germline V gene are SGHRS and YFSETQ. The CDR3 runs 16 residues. Trimming took off 1 base at V and 1 base at J, with 15 bases between the two ends. This chain's CDR3 is CASSLWHRVPSYEQYF. The DNA for the CDR3 is TGCGCCAGCAGCTTGTGGCACAGGGTCCCTTCCTACGAGCAGTACTTC.

The CDR3 DNA reads TGTGCCAGCAGCTTATTAAAGGGGGTTGGCAAAAACATTCAGTACTTC. It codes for CASSLLKGVGKNIQYF. The V call is TRBV7-9, the J call TRBJ2-4; D is possibly TRBD1 (6 bases). CDR3 length: 16 amino acids. Between the trimmed V and J ends, which lost 2 bases and 3 bases, there was a span of 14 bases. The germline CDR1 and CDR2 sequences are SEHNR and FQNEAQ (reference sequence).

The chain employs TRBV27 and TRBJ2-3, with 11 bases aligning to TRBD2. This CDR3 contains 16 residues. Germline CDR1 reads MNHEY; CDR2 reads SMNVEV (reference sequence). The V segment lost 6 bases and the J segment 2 bases; nucleotides outside the gene matches: 7. The CDR3 loop reads CASRPVGLADTDTQYF. As DNA, the CDR3 is TGTGCCAGCAGGCCGGTGGGACTAGCGGACACAGATACGCAGTATTTT.

This chain links TRBV5-5 with TRBJ1-5, with TRBD1 identical over 10 bases. Germline V gene sequence: CDR1 SGHKS, CDR2 YYEKEE (reference sequence). The length of the CDR3 is 14 residues. V was clipped by 4 bases and J by 9 bases; unmatched bases: 7. CDR3 DNA: TGTGCCAGCAGCCTGGGACAGGGGCAACGGCCCCAGCATTTT. Residues: CASSLGQGQRPQHF.

This chain connects TRBV5-6 to TRBJ2-7; TRBD2 matches at 7 bases. This CDR3 is 15 amino acids long. The germline V gene has CDR1 SGHDT and CDR2 YYEEEE. Unmatched junction bases numbered 7, after V lost 2 bases and J lost 2 bases. The CDR3 sequence is CASSFLGGSPYEQYF. For the CDR3, the DNA is TGTGCCAGCAGCTTCCTGGGGGGGTCCCCCTACGAGCAGTACTTC.

V and J are TRBV6-5 and TRBJ2-1, with 9 nucleotides matching TRBD1. V lost 11 bases and J lost 9; bases outside the gene matches: 11. Germline CDR1 is MNHEY and CDR2 is SVGAGI. CDR3 length: 13 amino acids. The CDR3 nucleotides read TGTGCCGCGGGGACAGGGAGTAGCAGTGAGCAGTTCTTC. Encoded protein: CAAGTGSSSEQFF.

This rearrangement joins TRBV7-9 to TRBJ1-1; 9 bases match TRBD1. Unmatched junction bases numbered 10, after V lost 5 bases and J lost 6 bases. The CDR3 totals 15 residues. Per germline, CDR1 SEHNR and CDR2 FQNEAQ (reference sequence). CDR3 nucleotide sequence: TGTGCCAGCAGCGTACAGGGGGCGCGTGGCTCTGAAGCTTTCTTT. Its translation is CASSVQGARGSEAFF.

The J gene is TRBJ1-2, the V gene TRBV20-1; D gene uncertain. CDR1 DFQATT and CDR2 SNEGSKA come from the germline V gene (reference sequence). The CDR3 consists of 11 residues. Written as DNA, the CDR3 is TGCAGGCCCGCGTCTACTGATGGCTACACCTTC. Translating gives CRPASTDGYTF.

This chain links TRBV5-1 with TRBJ1-1; a possible D gene is TRBD1 (5 bases). This CDR3 has 18 residues. Trimming removed 6 bases from V and 0 bases from J, with 24 bases in between. Per germline, CDR1 SGHRS and CDR2 YFSETQ. CDR3 amino acids: CASTPGQGVDQVNTEAFF. The CDR3 DNA sequence: TGCGCCAGCACTCCCGGGCAGGGCGTGGACCAGGTGAACACTGAAGCTTTCTTT.

The sample holds one count of this clone. CDR3 sequence reads: CASSPRVTSPLHF. The DNA of the CDR3 is TGTGCCAGTAGTCCCCGGGTTACTTCACCCCTCCACTTT. This chain uses TRBV19 with TRBJ1-6, with D unresolved. V lost 5 bases, J lost 9 bases, and 11 bases lay in between. Germline V gene data show CDR1 as LNHDA and CDR2 as SQIVND (reference sequence). The CDR3 covers 13 residues. The variable domain in full, with the rest retrieved from reference TRBV19 and TRBJ1-6, is DGGITQSPKYLFRKEGQNVTLSCEQNLNHDAMYWYRQDPGQGLRLIYYSQIVNDFQKGDIAEGYSVSREKKESFPLTVTSAQKNPTAFYLCASSPRVTSPLHFGNGTRLTVT.

The genes are TRBV28 and TRBJ1-5; D unclear. Germline V gene lookup returns CDR1 MDHEN and CDR2 SYDVKM. Trimming left V 3 bases short and J 0 bases short, with 12 bases between. CDR3 length equals 16 residues. The CDR3 loop reads CASSFWGGASNQPQHF. The CDR3 nucleotides read TGTGCCAGCAGTTTTTGGGGAGGAGCTAGCAATCAGCCCCAGCATTTT.

The V and J genes are TRBV7-9 and TRBJ2-7; the match to TRBD1 covers 7 bases. CDR3 length equals 14 residues. The germline CDR1 and CDR2 sequences are SEHNR and FQNEAQ (reference sequence). Losses at the gene ends were 1 base for V and 6 bases for J; bases not matched to a gene: 6. CDR3 coding DNA: TGTGCCAGCAGCTTAGGACAGGGTTTACGCGAGCAGTACTTC. Protein sequence: CASSLGQGLREQYF.

The chain has TRBV6-5 and TRBJ2-7, with 12 bases lining up with TRBD2. The CDR3 has 12 amino acids. Germline lookup yields CDR1 MNHEY and CDR2 SVGAGI. The V gene end was trimmed by 3 bases and the J gene end by 12 bases; junction bases not matched to a gene: 3. Here the CDR3 reads CASSYLAGGLYF. CDR3 nucleotides: TGTGCCAGCAGTTATCTAGCGGGGGGGTTGTACTTC.

The chain carries TRBV7-2 and TRBJ1-1; tentatively, D is TRBD1 (5 bases). The CDR3 length is 13 residues. CDR1 and CDR2 (germline): SGHTA, FQGNSA. Trimming took off 1 base at V and 5 bases at J, with 8 bases between the two ends. The DNA for the CDR3 is TGTGCCAGCAGCTTAGACGGGGGGACTGAAGCTTTCTTT. This gives the protein CASSLDGGTEAFF.

The chain has TRBV5-6 and TRBJ2-2, with D perhaps TRBD1 (5 bases). The CDR3 extends over 19 amino acids. V was cut by 0 bases and J by 0 bases, with 18 bases left in between. Germline CDR1 and CDR2: SGHDT and YYEEEE. Here the CDR3 DNA reads TGTGCCAGCAGCTTGGCCGCTTGGTCACAGGCCGCGAACACCGGGGAGCTGTTTTTT. Translation gives CASSLAAWSQAANTGELFF.

The V and J genes are TRBV19 and TRBJ1-1; TRBD1 agrees at 8 bases. Per the germline V gene, CDR1 is LNHDA and CDR2 is SQIVND (reference sequence). With 5 bases clipped from V and 0 bases from J, the junction kept 5 bases outside the gene matches. The length of the CDR3 is 15 residues. The CDR3 DNA sequence: TGTGCCAGTAGTCTAGCAGGGGGCCTGAACACTGAAGCTTTCTTT. Encoded protein: CASSLAGGLNTEAFF.

V gene TRBV10-3 combines with J gene TRBJ1-4; 9 bases agree with TRBD1. CDR3 length equals 15 residues. Germline V gene lookup returns CDR1 ENHRY and CDR2 SYGVKD. V shed 1 base, J shed 5 bases, and the junction held 2 bases outside the gene matches. The CDR3 sequence: CAISEYRGRNEKLFF. The CDR3 coding sequence is TGTGCCATCAGTGAGTACAGGGGGCGGAATGAAAAACTGTTTTTT.

The gene calls are TRBV28 and TRBJ2-1, with 8 bases fitting TRBD2. This CDR3 region has 21 residues. CDR1 and CDR2 (germline): MDHEN, SYDVKM. V lost 7 bases, J lost 0 bases, and 23 bases stayed unmatched. The CDR3 region has the DNA TGTGCCAGCAAGCCCCCCGGGGGGTACGCCGTAGCGGGGAGCTCCTACAATGAGCAGTTCTTC. Translating gives CASKPPGGYAVAGSSYNEQFF. Drawing the rest from reference TRBV28 and TRBJ2-1, the complete variable domain is DVKVTQSSRYLVKRTGEKVFLECVQDMDHENMFWYRQDPGLGLRLIYFSYDVKMKEKGDIPEGYSVSREKKERFSLILESASTNQTSMYLCASKPPGGYAVAGSSYNEQFFGPGTRLTVL.

The chain has TRBV30 and TRBJ2-5, with 8 bases identical to TRBD2. The DNA end is a closer match to TRBJ2-7, so the J assignment may be wrong. This CDR3 contains 15 residues. Germline V gene data show CDR1 as GTSNPN and CDR2 as SVGIG (reference sequence). The CDR3 here is CAWSVLSGASYEQYF. CDR3 nucleotides: TGTGCCTGGAGTGTACTTAGCGGGGCCTCCTACGAGCAGTACTTC.

This chain connects TRBV27 to TRBJ2-7; D possibly corresponds to TRBD2 (7 bases). Trimming took off 0 bases at V and 7 bases at J, with 16 bases between the two ends. The CDR3 spans 15 residues. Germline V lookup: CDR1 MNHEY, CDR2 SMNVEV (reference sequence). The CDR3 is CASSLSGGPRWEQYF. CDR3 bases: TGTGCCAGCAGTTTATCGGGGGGGCCCCGGTGGGAGCAGTACTTC.

This clone has a single count. This chain uses TRBV10-3 with TRBJ2-1; D is unresolved. The CDR3 consists of 15 residues. The V end was cut by 3 bases, the J end by 1 base, with 10 bases between. CDR1 and CDR2 from the germline V gene are ENHRY and SYGVKD. The CDR3 coding sequence is TGTGCCATCAGTGATGTCAGGCAGTCCTACAATGAGCAGTTCTTC. Translating gives CAISDVRQSYNEQFF.

The rearrangement uses TRBV27 and TRBJ1-1, with TRBD1 matching 9 bases. The CDR3 spans 14 residues. The junction had 6 bases not matched to a gene; V was cut back by 5 bases and J by 5 bases. In germline, CDR1 is MNHEY, CDR2 SMNVEV (reference sequence). The CDR3 spells CASSVGTGRTEAFF. In DNA, the CDR3 is TGTGCCAGCAGTGTGGGGACAGGGCGAACTGAAGCTTTCTTT.

The chain couples TRBV7-9 to TRBJ2-5, with D uncertain. The CDR3 runs 12 residues. Germline loops: CDR1 SEHNR, CDR2 FQNEAQ (reference sequence). Trimming took off 5 bases at V and 11 bases at J, with 15 bases between the two ends. In DNA, the CDR3 is TGTGCCAGCAGCCTACCCGTTTCGGAGCAGTACTTC. Translation gives CASSLPVSEQYF.

V gene TRBV27 combines with J gene TRBJ1-4, with D unclear. CDR3 length: 17 residues. Deletions cut 2 bases from V and 3 bases from J, with 16 bases between. Germline V CDR1 and CDR2: MNHEY, SMNVEV (reference sequence). The CDR3 DNA reads as TGTGCCAGCAGTTTAGGGGATTACCCAGCGGCTAATGAAAAACTGTTTTTT. Protein sequence: CASSLGDYPAANEKLFF.

The chain joins TRBV28 to TRBJ1-1; TRBD1 matches 9 bases. V was pared by 6 bases and J by 1 base, with 18 bases of the junction left unmatched. This CDR3 has 19 amino acids. Per germline, CDR1 MDHEN and CDR2 SYDVKM. CDR3 in amino acids: CASRYRDRVLAWRNTEAFF. The CDR3 DNA reads TGTGCCAGCAGGTACCGGGACAGGGTGCTGGCCTGGAGGAACACTGAAGCTTTCTTT.

The rearrangement links TRBV6-5 to TRBJ1-2, with 7 bases fitting TRBD1. The V segment lost 0 bases and the J segment 8 bases; nucleotides outside the gene matches: 6. This CDR3 spans 14 amino acids. Germline V CDR1 and CDR2: MNHEY, SVGAGI. For the CDR3, the DNA is TGTGCCAGCAGTTACTCGGAGGGGGCAGGAGGCTACACCTTC. This gives the protein CASSYSEGAGGYTF.